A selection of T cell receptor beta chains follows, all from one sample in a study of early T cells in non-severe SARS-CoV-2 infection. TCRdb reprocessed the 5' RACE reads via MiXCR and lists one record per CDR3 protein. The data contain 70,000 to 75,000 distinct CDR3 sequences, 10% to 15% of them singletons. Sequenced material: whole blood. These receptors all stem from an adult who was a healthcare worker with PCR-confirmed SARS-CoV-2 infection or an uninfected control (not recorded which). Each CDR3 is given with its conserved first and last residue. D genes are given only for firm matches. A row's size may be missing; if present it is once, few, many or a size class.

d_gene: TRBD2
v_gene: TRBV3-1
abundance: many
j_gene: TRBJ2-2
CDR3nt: TGTGCCAGCAGCAGCGGGCTAGCGGGAGTTTTCGGCACCGGGGAGCTGTTTTTT
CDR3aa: CASSSGLAGVFGTGELFF

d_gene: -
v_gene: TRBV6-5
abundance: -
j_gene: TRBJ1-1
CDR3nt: TGTGCCAGCAGTTACCGGGGGTCAGGGGACACTGAAGCTTTCTTT
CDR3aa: CASSYRGSGDTEAFF

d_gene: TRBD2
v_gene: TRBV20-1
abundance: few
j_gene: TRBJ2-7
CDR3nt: TGCAGTGCTAGAGAGGGGAGCGGGAGAGCCTACGAGCAGTACTTC
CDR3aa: CSAREGSGRAYEQYF

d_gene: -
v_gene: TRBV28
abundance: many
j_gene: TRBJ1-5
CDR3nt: TGTGCCAGCAGTTTAGCTTCCACGACGGATTCCTATAGCAATCAGCCCCAGCATTTT
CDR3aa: CASSLASTTDSYSNQPQHF

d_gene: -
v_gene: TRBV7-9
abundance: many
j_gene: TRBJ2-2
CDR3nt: TGTGCCAGCAGCTCCCCCTCCGGGACGAACACCGGGGAGCTGTTTTTT
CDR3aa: CASSSPSGTNTGELFF

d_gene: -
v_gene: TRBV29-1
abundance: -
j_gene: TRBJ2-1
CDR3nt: TGCAGCGTCCGAGATGGGATCAGTGAGCAGTTCTTC
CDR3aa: CSVRDGISEQFF

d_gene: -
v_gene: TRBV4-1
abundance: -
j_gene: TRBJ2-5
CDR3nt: TGCGCCAGCAGCCAAGGTCTCGCCGGGACGCCGCGTGAGACCCAGTACTTC
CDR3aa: CASSQGLAGTPRETQYF

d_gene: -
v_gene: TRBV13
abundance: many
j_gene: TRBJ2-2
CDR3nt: TGTGCCAGCGCCCTGGGCAACACCGGGGAGCTGTTTTTT
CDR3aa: CASALGNTGELFF

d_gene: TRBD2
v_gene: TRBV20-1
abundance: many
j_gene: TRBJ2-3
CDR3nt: TGCAGTGCTGGCGGGACTAGCGGCACAGATACGCAGTATTTT
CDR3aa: CSAGGTSGTDTQYF

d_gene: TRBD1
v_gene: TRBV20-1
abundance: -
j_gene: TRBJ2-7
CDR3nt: TGCAGTGCTAGAGATCGGACAGGGCGAAACGAGCAGTACTTC
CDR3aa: CSARDRTGRNEQYF

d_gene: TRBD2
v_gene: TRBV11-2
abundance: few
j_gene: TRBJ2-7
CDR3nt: TGTGCCAGCAGCTTAGACCTAAGCGGGAGTCCTTCCTACGAGCAGTACTTC
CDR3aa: CASSLDLSGSPSYEQYF

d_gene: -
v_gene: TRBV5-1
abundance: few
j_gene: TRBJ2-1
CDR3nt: TGCGCCAGCGGATGGGGCGGGATTTACAATGAGCAGTTCTTC
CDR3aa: CASGWGGIYNEQFF

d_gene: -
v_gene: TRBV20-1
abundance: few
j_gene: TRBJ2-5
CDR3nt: TGCAGTGCTAAATTTTACGAGTCGACCCAGTACTTC
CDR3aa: CSAKFYESTQYF

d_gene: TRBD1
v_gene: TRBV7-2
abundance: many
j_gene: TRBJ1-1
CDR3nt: TGTGCCAGCAGACCAGGGGGCTACACTGAAGCTTTCTTT
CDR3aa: CASRPGGYTEAFF

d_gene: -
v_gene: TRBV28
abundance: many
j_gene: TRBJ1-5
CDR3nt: TGTGCCAGCAGTTTAAATCCGCCCCAGCATTTT
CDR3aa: CASSLNPPQHF

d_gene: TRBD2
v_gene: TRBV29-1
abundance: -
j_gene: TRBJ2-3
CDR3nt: TGCAGCGTCAGGGCGGGAGGTACAGATACGCAGTATTTT
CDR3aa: CSVRAGGTDTQYF

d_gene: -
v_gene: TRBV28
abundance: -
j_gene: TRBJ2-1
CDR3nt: TGTGCCAGCAGTTCTACGTTAAGAGGGCAGTTCTTC
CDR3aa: CASSSTLRGQFF

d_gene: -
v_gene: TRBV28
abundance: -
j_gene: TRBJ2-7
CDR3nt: TGTGCCAGCAGTAAAGGGGGGGGTGTACTCTACGAGCAGTACTTC
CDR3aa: CASSKGGGVLYEQYF

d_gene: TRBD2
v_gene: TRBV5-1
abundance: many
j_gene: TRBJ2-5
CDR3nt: TGCGCCAGCAGCCCTGTGACTAGCGGGAGCTGGGAGACCCAGTACTTC
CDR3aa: CASSPVTSGSWETQYF

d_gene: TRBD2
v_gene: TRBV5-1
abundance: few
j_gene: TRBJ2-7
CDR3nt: TGCGCCAGCAGCCCTGGGACTAGCGGTTTTTACGAGCAGTACTTC
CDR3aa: CASSPGTSGFYEQYF

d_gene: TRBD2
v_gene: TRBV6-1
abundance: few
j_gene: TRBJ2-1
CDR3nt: TGTGCCAGCAGTGAAAGGCGGGGGGGAGGAAATGAGCAGTTCTTC
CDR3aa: CASSERRGGGNEQFF

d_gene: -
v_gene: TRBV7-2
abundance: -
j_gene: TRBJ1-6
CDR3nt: TGTGCCAGCAGCAACGACTTGAATTCACCCCTCCACTTT
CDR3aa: CASSNDLNSPLHF

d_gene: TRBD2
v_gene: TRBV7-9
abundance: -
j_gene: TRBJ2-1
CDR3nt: TGTGCCAGCAGCTTAATAGCGGGAGCTGCCCACAATGAGCAGTTCTTC
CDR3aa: CASSLIAGAAHNEQFF

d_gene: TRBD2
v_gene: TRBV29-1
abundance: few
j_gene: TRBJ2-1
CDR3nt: TGCAGCGTTTCTACTAGCGGGTACAATGAGCAGTTCTTC
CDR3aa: CSVSTSGYNEQFF

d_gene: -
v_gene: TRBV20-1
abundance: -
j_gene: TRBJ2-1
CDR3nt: TGCAGTGCTAGTTGGCCTAGCGACTTCCATGAGCAGTTCTTC
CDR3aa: CSASWPSDFHEQFF

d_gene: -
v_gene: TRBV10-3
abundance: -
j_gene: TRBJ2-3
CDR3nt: TGTGCCGCTGGGGTAGGAACCCCTGGCACAGATACGCAGTATTTT
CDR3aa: CAAGVGTPGTDTQYF

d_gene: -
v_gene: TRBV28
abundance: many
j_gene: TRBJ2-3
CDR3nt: TGTGCCAGCAACCAATACGGCCGGGGTGCTACGCAGTATTTT
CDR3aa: CASNQYGRGATQYF

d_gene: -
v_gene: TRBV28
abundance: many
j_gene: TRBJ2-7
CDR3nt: TGTGCCAGCAGCCGCCCAGGGAACCCGAGCTCCTACGAGCAGTACTTC
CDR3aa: CASSRPGNPSSYEQYF

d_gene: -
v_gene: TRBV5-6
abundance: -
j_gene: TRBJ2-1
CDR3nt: TGTGCCAGCAGCTTGGTAGGCTCCCCGGGGAATGAGCAGTTCTTC
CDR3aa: CASSLVGSPGNEQFF

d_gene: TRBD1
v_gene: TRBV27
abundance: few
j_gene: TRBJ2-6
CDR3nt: TGTGCCAGCAGTCGGGACAGGCTAGGGGCCAACGTCCTGACTTTC
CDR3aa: CASSRDRLGANVLTF

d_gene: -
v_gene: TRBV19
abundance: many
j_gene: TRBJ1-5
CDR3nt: TGTGCCAGTAGCCTGGACGGTTTCAATCAGCCCCAGCATTTT
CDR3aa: CASSLDGFNQPQHF

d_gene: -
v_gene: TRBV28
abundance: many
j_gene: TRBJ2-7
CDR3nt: TGTGCCAGCACCACCCCACGGACTCTCCCTTCGGACGAGCAGTACTTC
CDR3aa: CASTTPRTLPSDEQYF

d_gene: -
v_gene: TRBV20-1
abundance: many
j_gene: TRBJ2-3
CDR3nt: TGCAGTGCCCCCTGGACAGATACGCAGTATTTT
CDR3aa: CSAPWTDTQYF

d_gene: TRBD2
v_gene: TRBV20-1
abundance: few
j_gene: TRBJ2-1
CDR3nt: TGCAGTGCTGTAATGCGGGGGAAGGGTTGGAATGAGCAGTTCTTC
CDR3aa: CSAVMRGKGWNEQFF

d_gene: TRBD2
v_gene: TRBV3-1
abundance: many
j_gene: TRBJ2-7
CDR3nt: TGTGCCAGCAGCCGGACTAGGGACGAGCAGTACTTC
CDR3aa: CASSRTRDEQYF

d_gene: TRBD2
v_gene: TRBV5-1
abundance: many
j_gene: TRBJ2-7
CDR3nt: TGCGCCAGTTCATCCTCGGGGGGCTCCTACGAGCAGTACTTC
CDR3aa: CASSSSGGSYEQYF

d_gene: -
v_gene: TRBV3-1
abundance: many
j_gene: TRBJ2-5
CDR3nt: TGTGCCAGCAGCCAAGATTTGCTCCGAGAGACCCAGTACTTC
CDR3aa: CASSQDLLRETQYF

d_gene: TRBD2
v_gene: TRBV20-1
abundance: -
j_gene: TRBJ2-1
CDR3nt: TGCACCCCCACTAGCGGGAGGACCCTCAATGAGCAGTTCTTC
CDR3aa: CTPTSGRTLNEQFF

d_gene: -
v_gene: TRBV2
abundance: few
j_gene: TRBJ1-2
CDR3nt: TGTGCCAGCAGGGATGACAGGAGAACTAACTATGGCTACACCTTC
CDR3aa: CASRDDRRTNYGYTF

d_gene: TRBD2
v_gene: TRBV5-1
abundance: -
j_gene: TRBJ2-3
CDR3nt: TGCGCCAGCAACCCCGGGACTAGCTTCGATACGCAGTATTTT
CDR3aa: CASNPGTSFDTQYF

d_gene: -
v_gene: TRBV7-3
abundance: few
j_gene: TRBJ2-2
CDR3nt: TGTGCCAGCAGCTTACTGGTGACCGGGGAGCTGTTTTTT
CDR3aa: CASSLLVTGELFF

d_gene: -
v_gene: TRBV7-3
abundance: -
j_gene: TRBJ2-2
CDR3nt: TGTGCCAGCAGCCTCCCCGAGGCCGGGGAGCTGTTTTTT
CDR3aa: CASSLPEAGELFF

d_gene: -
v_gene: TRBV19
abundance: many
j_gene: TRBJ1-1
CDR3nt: TGTGCCAGCGAGGACGTGGGGTACACTGAAGCTTTCTTT
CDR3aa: CASEDVGYTEAFF

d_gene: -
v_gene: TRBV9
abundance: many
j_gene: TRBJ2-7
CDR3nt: TGTGCCAGCAGCCCCCGCCCCCAGGTCTCCTACGAGCAGTACTTC
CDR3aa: CASSPRPQVSYEQYF

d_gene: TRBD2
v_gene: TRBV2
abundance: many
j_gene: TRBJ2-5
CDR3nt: TGTGCCAGCAGGGGCCCGGGACTAGCGGGATACCAAGAGACCCAGTACTTC
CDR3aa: CASRGPGLAGYQETQYF

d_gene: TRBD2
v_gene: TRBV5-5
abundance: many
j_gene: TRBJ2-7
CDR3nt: TGTGCCAGCAGCTTGGGGCTAGCGGGACTTACCTACGAGCAGTACTTC
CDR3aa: CASSLGLAGLTYEQYF

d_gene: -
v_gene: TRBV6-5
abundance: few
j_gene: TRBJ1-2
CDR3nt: TGTGCCAGCAGTTACTCGACAACGGGCCTATCCTCTGGCTACACCTTC
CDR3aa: CASSYSTTGLSSGYTF

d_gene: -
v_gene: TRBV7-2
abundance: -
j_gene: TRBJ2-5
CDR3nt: TGTGCCAGCAGCTCGTTCCGGGAGACCCAGTACTTC
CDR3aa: CASSSFRETQYF

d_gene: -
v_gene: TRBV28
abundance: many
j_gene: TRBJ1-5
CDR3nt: TGTGCCAGCAGTTTCCCACAGGATCAGCCCCAGCATTTT
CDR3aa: CASSFPQDQPQHF

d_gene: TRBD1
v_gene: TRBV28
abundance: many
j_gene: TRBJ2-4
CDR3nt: TGTGCCAGCAGGACCGGGACAGGGGCAATTCAGTACTTC
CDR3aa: CASRTGTGAIQYF

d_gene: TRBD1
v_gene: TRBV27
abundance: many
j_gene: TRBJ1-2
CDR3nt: TGTGCCAGCAGTCTCGACAGGGGGGAGGCTGGCTACACCTTC
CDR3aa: CASSLDRGEAGYTF

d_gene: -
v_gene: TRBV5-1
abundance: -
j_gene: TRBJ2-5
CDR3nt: TGCGCCAGCAGCTTGGTCGGGGAAGAGACCCAGTACTTC
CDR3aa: CASSLVGEETQYF

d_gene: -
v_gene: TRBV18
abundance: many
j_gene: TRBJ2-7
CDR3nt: TGTGCCTCCGCTCAAGGCGCCAGTACCTACGAACAGTACTTC
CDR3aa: CASAQGASTYEQYF

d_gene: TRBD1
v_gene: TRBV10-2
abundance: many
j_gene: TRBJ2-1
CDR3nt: TGCGCCAGCAGCCCGACAGGGCCGGAATACAATGAGCAGTTCTTC
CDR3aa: CASSPTGPEYNEQFF